The 26 T cell receptor beta chains in this list originate from one sample, sequenced in a study of beta chain features in type 1 diabetes. Antigens for these TCRs are unknown. General study points: TCRB CDR3s from Type 1 diabetes patients were moderately but significantly shorter in all four CD4+ subsets.

The isolated RNA, all of it, was reverse transcribed, so expressed TCRB transcripts were what got sequenced. Method: immunoSEQ multiplex PCR; TCRdb's copy keeps in-frame clones and lacks some. The profile shows 250,000 to 300,000 clones, over 11% of them singletons. The sequencing input was naive CD4+ T cells from blood. The receptors stem from a man in his thirties or forties with type 1 diabetes.

This chain uses TRBV10-3 with TRBJ2-3; maybe TRBD1 (5 bases). The CDR3 extends over 12 amino acids. Germline V gene sequence: CDR1 ENHRY, CDR2 SYGVKD. V was pared by 6 bases and J by 7 bases, with 11 bases between. CDR3 sequence: CAIRDPGNTQYF. CDR3 nucleotide sequence: TGTGCCATCAGGGACCCAGGGAATACGCAGTATTTT.

This sequence joins TRBV15 and TRBJ2-7, with D unresolved. Trimming removed 0 bases from V and 1 base from J, with 7 bases in between. This CDR3 comprises 14 residues. Looked up from germline, CDR1 is LNHNV and CDR2 is YYDKDF (reference sequence). CDR3 coding DNA: TGTGCCACCAGCAGAGATCTTCAGTCCTACGAGCAGTACTTC. It specifies CATSRDLQSYEQYF.

The V gene is TRBV6-1, the J gene TRBJ2-6, with a tentative D call TRBD1 (6 bases). The V gene's germline CDR1 is MNHNS and CDR2 SASEGT. The V gene lost 7 bases and the J gene lost 0 bases, with 10 bases spanning the gap. The length of the CDR3 is 15 residues. DNA of the CDR3: TGTGCCAGCACAGGGGCCCACTCTGGGGCCAACGTCCTGACTTTC. Protein sequence: CASTGAHSGANVLTF.

This clone has a handful of counts. V and J are TRBV28 and TRBJ2-3, with 10 bases fitting TRBD1. With V trimmed by 6 bases and J by 8 bases, 5 bases remained unmatched. The CDR3 runs to 13 residues. Germline CDR1 MDHEN, CDR2 SYDVKM. The CDR3 here is CASRGGQGGTQYF. The CDR3 nucleotides read TGTGCCAGCAGGGGCGGACAGGGGGGTACGCAGTATTTT.

This clone has a handful of counts. This chain joins TRBV18 and TRBJ1-5, with D perhaps TRBD1 (6 bases). CDR1 and CDR2 from the germline V gene are KGHSH and LQKENI. Trimming cost V 6 bases and J 6 bases, with 18 bases left between them. The CDR3 is 15 amino acids. The CDR3 protein is CASSTGTQGPQPQHF. In DNA, the CDR3 is TGTGCCAGCTCCACCGGGACACAGGGCCCTCAGCCCCAGCATTTT.

This clone was counted between two and nine times. The chain carries TRBV27 and TRBJ2-3; D might be TRBD2 (5 bases). The CDR3 spans 14 residues. CDR1 MNHEY and CDR2 SMNVEV come from the germline V gene (reference sequence). V was pared by 6 bases and J by 0 bases, with 10 bases between. CDR3 sequence: CASRDRGSTDTQYF. The CDR3, as DNA: TGTGCCAGCAGAGATCGAGGGAGCACAGATACGCAGTATTTT.

This chain connects TRBV30 to TRBJ1-2; 7 bases fit TRBD1. Per germline, CDR1 GTSNPN and CDR2 SVGIG (reference sequence). The trim removed 4 bases at V and 7 bases at J, leaving 6 bases unmatched. The CDR3 is made up of 12 amino acids. CDR3 sequence: CAWKRQGTGYTF. DNA for the CDR3: TGTGCCTGGAAGAGACAGGGTACTGGCTACACCTTC.

A few counts support this clone. The CDR3 DNA follows: TGTGCCAGCACCCCAGCGGGACGGGATGAGCAGTTCTTC. This translates into CASTPAGRDEQFF. The rearrangement links TRBV6-5 to TRBJ2-1; 7 nucleotides agree with TRBD2. V shed 7 bases, J shed 8 bases, and the junction held 8 bases outside the gene matches. The CDR3 is made up of 13 amino acids. The germline V gene encodes CDR1 MNHEY and CDR2 SVGAGI.

The sample holds a few counts of this clone. This rearrangement joins TRBV4-2 to TRBJ1-2; TRBD1 is a possible D gene (5 bases). The CDR3 runs 15 residues. Germline assignment: CDR1 LGHNA and CDR2 YNFKEQ. V lost 1 base and J 6 bases, leaving 15 bases between the germline ends. The CDR3 DNA follows: TGTGCCAGCAGCCAAGGGGGCGTACAGGTCGATGGCTACACCTTC. Translation: CASSQGGVQVDGYTF.

This clone was observed a handful of times. This chain uses TRBV7-2 with TRBJ2-5; TRBD1 matches at 8 bases. J was trimmed by 4 bases and V by 5 bases; bases with no gene match: 9. This CDR3 spans 15 amino acids. Germline assignment: CDR1 SGHTA and CDR2 FQGNSA. CDR3 in DNA: TGTGCCAGCAGCCTAGGACAGGGAGGTCGAGAGACCCAGTACTTC. It specifies CASSLGQGGRETQYF.

This clone was seen a handful of times. The chain combines TRBV5-1 with TRBJ2-7; 11 bases line up with TRBD2. Germline CDR1 is SGHRS and CDR2 is YFSETQ. The V segment lost 5 bases and the J segment 5 bases; nucleotides outside the gene matches: 3. The CDR3 totals 13 residues. As DNA, the CDR3 is TGCGCCAGCAGTAGCGGGAGGGTCGACGAGCAGTACTTC. It translates to CASSSGRVDEQYF.

The chain carries TRBV5-1 and TRBJ2-1, with TRBD1 matching 9 bases. V was pared by 0 bases and J by 7 bases, with 11 bases of the junction left unmatched. In germline, CDR1 is SGHRS, CDR2 YFSETQ. This CDR3 comprises 17 residues. This chain's CDR3 is CASSLGDRDREWNEQFF. As DNA, the CDR3 is TGCGCCAGCAGCTTGGGCGACCGGGACAGGGAATGGAATGAGCAGTTCTTC.

This clone was seen a few times. The rearrangement uses TRBV9 and TRBJ2-7; D perhaps matches TRBD2 (6 bases). Germline V gene lookup returns CDR1 SGDLS and CDR2 YYNGEE. The CDR3 covers 13 residues. The V gene lost 0 bases and the J gene lost 10 bases, with 14 bases spanning the gap. In nucleotides, the CDR3 is TGTGCCAGCAGCGTAGAACGGGAGTCGATTCAGTACTTC. Translating it yields CASSVERESIQYF.

The J gene is TRBJ2-2, the V gene TRBV9; tentatively, D is TRBD1 (6 bases). This CDR3 region has 13 residues. V lost 2 bases to trimming and J lost 8 bases, with 10 bases between them. CDR1 and CDR2 (germline): SGDLS, YYNGEE. The CDR3 reads CASSVGTTGELFF. As DNA, the CDR3 is TGTGCCAGCAGCGTTGGGACAACTGGGGAGCTGTTTTTT.

The chain combines TRBV7-9 with TRBJ2-5; 8 bases fit TRBD2. Germline CDR1 reads SEHNR; CDR2 reads FQNEAQ (reference sequence). The CDR3 covers 16 residues. V shed 5 bases and J 4 bases; nucleotides not matched to a gene: 12. CDR3 residues: CASSPMRGTRGETQYF. The CDR3 bases are TGTGCCAGCAGCCCGATGAGAGGGACTAGAGGAGAGACCCAGTACTTC.

This clone was detected only a few times. DNA of the CDR3: TGTGCCAGCTCACCCCGACAGGGTGGGCCCAATGAGCAGTTCTTC. Translation: CASSPRQGGPNEQFF. This chain links TRBV18 with TRBJ2-1; TRBD1 matches at 7 bases. Per the germline V gene, CDR1 is KGHSH and CDR2 is LQKENI. The CDR3 has 15 amino acids. V lost 3 bases, J lost 6 bases, and 8 bases stayed unmatched.

This clone was seen only a few times. CDR3 coding DNA: TGTGCCATCAGTGATTCTATTTCTGAAGCTTTCTTT. The encoded protein is CAISDSISEAFF. This chain connects TRBV10-3 to TRBJ1-1, with D uncertain. Trimming cost V 3 bases and J 6 bases, with 8 bases left between them. The germline V gene has CDR1 ENHRY and CDR2 SYGVKD. This CDR3 spans 12 amino acids.

This clone turned up a few times. V is TRBV7-6 and J is TRBJ2-2; TRBD1 matches 10 bases. CDR3 length equals 14 residues. The germline V gene encodes CDR1 SGHVS and CDR2 FNYEAQ. J gave up 6 bases and V 5 bases, and 3 bases lay outside the gene matches. Here the CDR3 DNA reads TGTGCCAGCAGCCGACAGGGGGCGGCCGGGGAGCTGTTTTTT. It translates to CASSRQGAAGELFF.

The rearrangement links TRBV29-1 to TRBJ1-1; D call uncertain. CDR1 is SQVTM, CDR2 ANQGSEA, per germline. Trimming shortened V by 6 bases and J by 11 bases, and 16 bases separated the two germline ends. The CDR3 contains 11 residues. The CDR3 nucleotides are TGCAGCGTCGCTTCGCGGCCGGGGGCTTTCTTT. This translates into CSVASRPGAFF.

This clone showed up just a few times. The rearrangement joins TRBV27 to TRBJ2-7, with TRBD2 matching over 10 bases. V lost 5 bases to trimming and J lost 4 bases; unmatched junction nucleotides: 5. The V gene's germline CDR1 is MNHEY and CDR2 SMNVEV (reference sequence). This CDR3 spans 14 amino acids. The CDR3 bases are TGTGCCAGCAGTCTCCAGCGGGAGGGTTACGAGCAGTACTTC. Amino acids: CASSLQREGYEQYF.

This clone came up a few times. The J gene is TRBJ2-2, the V gene TRBV9; D ambiguous. Trimming took 1 base from V and 6 from J, leaving 7 bases between them. From germline, CDR1 is SGDLS and CDR2 YYNGEE. The CDR3 runs 13 residues. The CDR3 here is CASSVRAPGELFF. The CDR3 DNA reads TGTGCCAGCAGCGTAAGAGCTCCCGGGGAGCTGTTTTTT. The variable domain in full, with the rest retrieved from reference TRBV9 and TRBJ2-2, is DSGVTQTPKHLITATGQRVTLRCSPRSGDLSVYWYQQSLDQGLQFLIQYYNGEERAKGNILERFSAQQFPDLHSELNLSSLELGDSALYFCASSVRAPGELFFGEGSRLTVL.

The rearrangement uses TRBV7-9 and TRBJ2-1; D call uncertain. The length of the CDR3 is 12 residues. Per germline, CDR1 SEHNR and CDR2 FQNEAQ (reference sequence). Trimming cost V 1 base and J 9 bases, with 7 bases left between them. The CDR3 coding sequence is TGTGCCAGCAGCTTAGTTAGAGTTGAGCAGTTCTTC. It specifies CASSLVRVEQFF.

Worth noting for this clone: This CDR3 is also generated by other DNA sequences in the sample. V is TRBV9 and J is TRBJ2-7; 9 nucleotides line up with TRBD1. Losses at the gene ends were 0 bases for V and 5 bases for J; bases not matched to a gene: 6. The CDR3 is made up of 15 amino acids. CDR1 is SGDLS and CDR2 is YYNGEE in the germline V gene. The CDR3 loop is CASSVEGQGPHEQYF. The CDR3, as DNA: TGTGCCAGCAGCGTAGAGGGACAGGGCCCCCACGAGCAGTACTTC.

The J gene is TRBJ1-1, the V gene TRBV5-1; D is ambiguous. V lost 0 bases and J lost 4, with 16 bases in between. In germline, CDR1 is SGHRS, CDR2 YFSETQ. The CDR3 has 16 residues. In DNA form, the CDR3 reads TGCGCCAGCAGCTTGGGCCCTCTCGGGGTGGGCACTGAAGCTTTCTTT. This codes for CASSLGPLGVGTEAFF.

This chain joins TRBV28 and TRBJ1-2; unclear D gene. The CDR3 length is 12 residues. Germline values: CDR1 MDHEN, CDR2 SYDVKM. Trimming took off 8 bases at V and 6 bases at J, with 13 bases between the two ends. The CDR3 spells CASQFMRDGYTF. Here the CDR3 DNA reads TGTGCCAGCCAATTCATGAGAGATGGCTACACCTTC.

This clone was picked up a small number of times. The J gene is TRBJ2-4, the V gene TRBV25-1; TRBD1 matches 7 bases. The CDR3 length is 16 residues. V lost 5 bases to trimming and J lost 6 bases; unmatched junction nucleotides: 13. Germline V gives CDR1 MGHDK, CDR2 SYGVNS. Here the CDR3 reads CASSTTTGHQGNIQYF. The CDR3 coding sequence is TGTGCCAGCAGTACCACGACAGGGCACCAAGGAAACATTCAGTACTTC.